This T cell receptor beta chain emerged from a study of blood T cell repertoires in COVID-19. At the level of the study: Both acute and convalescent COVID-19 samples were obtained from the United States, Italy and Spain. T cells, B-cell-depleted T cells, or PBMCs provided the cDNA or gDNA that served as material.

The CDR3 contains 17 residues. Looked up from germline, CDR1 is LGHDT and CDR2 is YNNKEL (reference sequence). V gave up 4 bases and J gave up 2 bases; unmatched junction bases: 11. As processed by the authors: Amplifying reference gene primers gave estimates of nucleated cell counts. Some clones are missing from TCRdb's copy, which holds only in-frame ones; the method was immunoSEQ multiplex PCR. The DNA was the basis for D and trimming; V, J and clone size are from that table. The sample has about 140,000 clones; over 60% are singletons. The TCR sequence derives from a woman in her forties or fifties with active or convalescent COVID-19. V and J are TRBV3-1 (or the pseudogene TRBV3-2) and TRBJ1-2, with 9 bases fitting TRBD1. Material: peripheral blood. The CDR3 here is CASSPPRRTGANYGYTF. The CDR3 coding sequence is TGTGCCAGCAGCCCCCCGAGGCGGACAGGGGCCAACTATGGCTACACCTTC.